The clone carrying this T cell receptor beta chain was seen ten or more times. Its antigen is as yet unknown. The data stem from a study of regulatory T cells in long-lasting Graves disease. Overall study results and limits: Repertoires from persistent disease leaned toward TRBV28, TRBJ1-2 and TRBJ2-5.

CDR3 length: 14 amino acids. V lost 5 bases and J lost 9; bases outside the gene matches: 9. CDR1 and CDR2 from the germline V gene are SGHVS and FNYEAQ. Indicated time point: newly diagnosed GD, antithyroid drugs for less than 3 months. RNA from PBMCs was the source of the TCR library. In building TCR beta libraries, iRepertoire HTBI primers were used together with Arm-PCR of CDR3 regions. TCRdb itself ran the multiplex PCR reads through MiXCR, one entry per CDR3 protein. The sample records a few hundred thousand distinct CDR3 sequences, approximately 10% being singletons. This same sample was also taken into another study, of T cells in Graves' hyperthyroidism and ophthalmopathy.

This sequence originates from a woman aged 18 to 35 with Graves disease. The material was peripheral blood mononuclear cells (PBMCs), obtained at new diagnosis, from a patient treated with antithyroid drugs. The rearrangement joins TRBV7-6 to TRBJ2-1; TRBD2 matches 8 bases. CDR3: CASSPSGSNVEQFF. The CDR3 DNA follows: TGTGCCAGCAGCCCCAGCGGGAGTAATGTTGAGCAGTTCTTC.